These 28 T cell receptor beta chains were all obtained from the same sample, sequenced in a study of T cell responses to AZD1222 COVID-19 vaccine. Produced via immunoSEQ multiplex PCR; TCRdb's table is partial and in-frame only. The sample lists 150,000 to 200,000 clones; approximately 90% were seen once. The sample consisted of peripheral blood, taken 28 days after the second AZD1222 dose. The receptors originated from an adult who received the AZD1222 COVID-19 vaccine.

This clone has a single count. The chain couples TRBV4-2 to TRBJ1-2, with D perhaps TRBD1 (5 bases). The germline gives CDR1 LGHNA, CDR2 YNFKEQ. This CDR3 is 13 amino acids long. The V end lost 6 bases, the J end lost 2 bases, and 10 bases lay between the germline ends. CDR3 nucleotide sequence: TGTGCCAGCAGGGGGGGGGAGAACTATGGCTACACCTTC. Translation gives CASRGGENYGYTF.

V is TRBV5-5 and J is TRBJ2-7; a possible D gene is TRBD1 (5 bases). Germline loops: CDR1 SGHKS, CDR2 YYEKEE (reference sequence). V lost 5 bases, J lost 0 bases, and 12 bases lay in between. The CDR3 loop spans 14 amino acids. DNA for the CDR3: TGTGCCAGCAGTCTGGACACGAACTCCTACGAGCAGTACTTC. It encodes CASSLDTNSYEQYF.

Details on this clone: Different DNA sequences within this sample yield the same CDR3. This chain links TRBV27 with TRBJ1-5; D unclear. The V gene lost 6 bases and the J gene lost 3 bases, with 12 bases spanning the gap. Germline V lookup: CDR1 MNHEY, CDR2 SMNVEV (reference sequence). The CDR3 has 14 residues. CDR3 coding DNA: TGTGCCAGCAGCCTCAGGCAGGCCAATCAGCCCCAGCATTTT. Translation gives CASSLRQANQPQHF.

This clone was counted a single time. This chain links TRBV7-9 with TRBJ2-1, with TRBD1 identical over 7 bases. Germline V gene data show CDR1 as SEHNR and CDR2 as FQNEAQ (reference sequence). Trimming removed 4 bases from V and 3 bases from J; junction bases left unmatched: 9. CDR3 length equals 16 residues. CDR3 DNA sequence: TGTGCCAGCAGCTCGACCGGCAGGGGGATCTACAATGAGCAGTTCTTC. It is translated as CASSSTGRGIYNEQFF.

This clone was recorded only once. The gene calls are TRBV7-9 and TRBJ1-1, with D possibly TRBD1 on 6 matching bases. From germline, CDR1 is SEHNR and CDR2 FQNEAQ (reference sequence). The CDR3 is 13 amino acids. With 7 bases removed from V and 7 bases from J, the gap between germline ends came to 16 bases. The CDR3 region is CASTKKGGYEAFF. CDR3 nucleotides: TGTGCCAGCACCAAAAAAGGGGGATATGAAGCTTTCTTT.

CDR3 nucleotide sequence: TGCGCCAGCAGCTTGGCTTTGGGGTCCGGGGAGCTGTTTTTT. This codes for CASSLALGSGELFF. V gene TRBV5-1 combines with J gene TRBJ2-2; D uncertain. With 0 bases removed from V and 6 bases from J, the gap between germline ends came to 9 bases. The germline V gene encodes CDR1 SGHRS and CDR2 YFSETQ. There are 14 residues in the CDR3.

CDR3 bases: TGCGCCAGCAGCCAAGGCCTAGCGGGAGGCCCTTCTAGGGAGACCCAGTACTTC. Translated, it gives CASSQGLAGGPSRETQYF. The genes are TRBV4-1 and TRBJ2-5; 11 bases align to TRBD2. Germline lookup yields CDR1 MGHRA and CDR2 YSYEKL. This CDR3 spans 18 amino acids. V lost 1 base, J lost 5 bases, and 12 bases stayed unmatched.

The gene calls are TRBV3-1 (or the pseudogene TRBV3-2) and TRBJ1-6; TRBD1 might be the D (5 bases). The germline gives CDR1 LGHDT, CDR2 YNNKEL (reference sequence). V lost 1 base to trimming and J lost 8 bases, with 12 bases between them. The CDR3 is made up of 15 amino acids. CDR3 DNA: TGTGCCAGCAGCCAAGGCAGGGTCTTCGATTCACCCCTCCACTTT. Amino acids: CASSQGRVFDSPLHF.

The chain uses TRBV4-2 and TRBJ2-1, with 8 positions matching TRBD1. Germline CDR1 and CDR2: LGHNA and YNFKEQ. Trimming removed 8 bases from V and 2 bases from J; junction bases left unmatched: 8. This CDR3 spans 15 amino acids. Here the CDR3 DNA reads TGTGCCAGCGAACGACAGGGGCGGACCTACAATGAGCAGTTCTTC. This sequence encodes CASERQGRTYNEQFF.

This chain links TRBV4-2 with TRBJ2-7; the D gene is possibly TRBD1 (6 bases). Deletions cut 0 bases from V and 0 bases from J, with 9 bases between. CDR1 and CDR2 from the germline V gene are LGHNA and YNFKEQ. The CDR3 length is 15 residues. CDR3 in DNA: TGTGCCAGCAGCCAAGATACAGGGAGCTCCTACGAGCAGTACTTC. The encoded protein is CASSQDTGSSYEQYF.

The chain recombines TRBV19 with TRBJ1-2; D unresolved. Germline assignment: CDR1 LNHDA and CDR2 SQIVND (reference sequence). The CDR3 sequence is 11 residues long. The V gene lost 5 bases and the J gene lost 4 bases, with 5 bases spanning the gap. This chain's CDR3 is CASSQVYGYTF. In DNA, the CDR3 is TGTGCCAGTAGTCAGGTCTATGGCTACACCTTC.

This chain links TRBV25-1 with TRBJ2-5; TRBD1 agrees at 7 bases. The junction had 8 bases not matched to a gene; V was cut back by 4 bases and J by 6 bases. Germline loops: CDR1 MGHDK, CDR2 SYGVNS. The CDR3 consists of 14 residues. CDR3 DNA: TGTGCCAGCAGTGGGTGGGGGACAGATAAGACCCAGTACTTC. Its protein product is CASSGWGTDKTQYF.

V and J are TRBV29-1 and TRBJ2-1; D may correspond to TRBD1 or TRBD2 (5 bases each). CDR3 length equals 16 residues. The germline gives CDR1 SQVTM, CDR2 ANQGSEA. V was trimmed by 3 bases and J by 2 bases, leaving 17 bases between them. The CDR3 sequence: CSVDLILGVPYNEQFF. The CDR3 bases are TGCAGCGTTGATCTTATTTTGGGGGTCCCCTACAATGAGCAGTTCTTC.

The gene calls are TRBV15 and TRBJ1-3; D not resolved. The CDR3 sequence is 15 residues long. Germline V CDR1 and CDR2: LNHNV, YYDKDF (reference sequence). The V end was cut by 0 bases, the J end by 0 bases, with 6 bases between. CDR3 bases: TGTGCCACCAGCAGAGATCCCATCTCTGGAAACACCATATATTTT. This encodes CATSRDPISGNTIYF.

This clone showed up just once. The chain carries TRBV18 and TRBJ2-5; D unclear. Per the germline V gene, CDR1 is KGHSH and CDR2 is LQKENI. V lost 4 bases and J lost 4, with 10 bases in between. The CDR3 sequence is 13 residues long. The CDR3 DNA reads TGTGCCAGCTCACGAGAGGAAAGAGAGACCCAGTACTTC. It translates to CASSREERETQYF. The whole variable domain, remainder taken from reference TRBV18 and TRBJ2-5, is NAGVMQNPRHLVRRRGQEARLRCSPMKGHSHVYWYRQLPEEGLKFMVYLQKENIIDESGMPKERFSAEFPKEGPSILRIQQVVRGDSAAYFCASSREERETQYFGPGTRLLVL.

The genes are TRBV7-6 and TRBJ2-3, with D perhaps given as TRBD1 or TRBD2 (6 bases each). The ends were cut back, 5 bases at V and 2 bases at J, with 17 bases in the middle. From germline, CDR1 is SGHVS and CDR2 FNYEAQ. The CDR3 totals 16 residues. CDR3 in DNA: TGTGCCAGCAGCCTCCAAGGGGGGACGAACACAGATACGCAGTATTTT. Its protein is CASSLQGGTNTDTQYF.

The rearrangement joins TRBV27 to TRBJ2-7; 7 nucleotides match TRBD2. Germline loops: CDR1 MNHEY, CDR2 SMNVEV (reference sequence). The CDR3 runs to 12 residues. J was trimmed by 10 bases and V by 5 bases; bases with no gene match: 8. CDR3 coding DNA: TGTGCCAGCAGTCCTCGGGCGGGAGCCCAGTACTTC. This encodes CASSPRAGAQYF.

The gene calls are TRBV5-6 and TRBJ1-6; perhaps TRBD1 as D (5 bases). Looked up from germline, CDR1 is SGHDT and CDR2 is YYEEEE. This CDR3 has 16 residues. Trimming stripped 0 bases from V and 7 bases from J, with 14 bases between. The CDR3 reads CASSLGAGRRNSPLHF. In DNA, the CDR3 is TGTGCCAGCAGCTTGGGGGCAGGGCGTCGGAATTCACCCCTCCACTTT.

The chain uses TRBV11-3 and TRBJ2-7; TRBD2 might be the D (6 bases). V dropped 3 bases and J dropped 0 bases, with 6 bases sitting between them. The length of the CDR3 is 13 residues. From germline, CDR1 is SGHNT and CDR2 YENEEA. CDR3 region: CASSLEGSYEQYF. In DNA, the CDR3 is TGTGCCAGCAGCTTGGAGGGCTCCTACGAGCAGTACTTC.

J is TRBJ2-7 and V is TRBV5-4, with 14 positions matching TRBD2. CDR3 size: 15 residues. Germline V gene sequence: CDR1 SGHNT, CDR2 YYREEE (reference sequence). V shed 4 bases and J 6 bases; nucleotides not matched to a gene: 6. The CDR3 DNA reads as TGTGCCAGCAGCCCGGGACTAGCGGGGGCCTCCGAGCAGTACTTC. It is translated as CASSPGLAGASEQYF.

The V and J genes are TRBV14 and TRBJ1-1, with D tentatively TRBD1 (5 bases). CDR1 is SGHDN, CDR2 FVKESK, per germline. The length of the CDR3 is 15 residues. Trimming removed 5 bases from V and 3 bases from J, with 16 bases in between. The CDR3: CASSKIRVADTEAFF. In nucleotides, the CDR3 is TGTGCCAGCAGCAAAATCAGGGTGGCCGACACTGAAGCTTTCTTT.

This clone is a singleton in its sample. CDR3 sequence reads: CASSATGQLNYEQYF. The DNA for the CDR3 is TGTGCCAGCAGCGCTACGGGACAGTTAAACTACGAGCAGTACTTC. V gene TRBV9 combines with J gene TRBJ2-7, with 7 bases fitting TRBD1. Trimming removed 3 bases from V and 3 bases from J; junction bases left unmatched: 9. The germline gives CDR1 SGDLS, CDR2 YYNGEE. This CDR3 is 15 amino acids long. Full variable domain (remainder filled in from reference TRBV9 and TRBJ2-7): DSGVTQTPKHLITATGQRVTLRCSPRSGDLSVYWYQQSLDQGLQFLIQYYNGEERAKGNILERFSAQQFPDLHSELNLSSLELGDSALYFCASSATGQLNYEQYFGPGTRLTVT.

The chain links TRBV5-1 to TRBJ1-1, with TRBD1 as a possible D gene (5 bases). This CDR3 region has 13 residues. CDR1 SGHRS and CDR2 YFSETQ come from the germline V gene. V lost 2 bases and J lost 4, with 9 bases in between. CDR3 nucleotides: TGCGCCAGCAGCTTTAGGGGAATCACTGAAGCTTTCTTT. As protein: CASSFRGITEAFF. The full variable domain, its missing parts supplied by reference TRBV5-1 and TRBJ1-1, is KAGVTQTPRYLIKTRGQQVTLSCSPISGHRSVSWYQQTPGQGLQFLFEYFSETQRNKGNFPGRFSGRQFSNSRSEMNVSTLELGDSALYLCASSFRGITEAFFGQGTRLTVV.

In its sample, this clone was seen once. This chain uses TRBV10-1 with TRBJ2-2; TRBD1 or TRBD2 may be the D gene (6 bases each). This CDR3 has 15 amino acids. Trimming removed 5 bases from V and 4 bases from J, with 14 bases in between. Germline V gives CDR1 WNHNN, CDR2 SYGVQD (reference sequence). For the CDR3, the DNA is TGCGCCAGCAGTTACAGGGTGGAGGGCACCGGGGAGCTGTTTTTT. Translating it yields CASSYRVEGTGELFF.

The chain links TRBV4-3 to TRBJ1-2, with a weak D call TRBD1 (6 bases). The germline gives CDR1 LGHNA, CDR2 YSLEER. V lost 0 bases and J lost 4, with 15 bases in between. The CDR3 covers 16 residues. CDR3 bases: TGCGCCAGCAGCCAAGATATAGGGGGGGTTACCTATGGCTACACCTTC. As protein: CASSQDIGGVTYGYTF.

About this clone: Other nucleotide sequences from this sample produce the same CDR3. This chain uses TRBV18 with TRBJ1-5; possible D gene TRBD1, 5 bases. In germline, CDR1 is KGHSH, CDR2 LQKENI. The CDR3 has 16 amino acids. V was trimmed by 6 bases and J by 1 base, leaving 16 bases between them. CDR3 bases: TGTGCCAGCTCTCCCGGGGCAGGCAGAAGCAATCAGCCCCAGCATTTT. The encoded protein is CASSPGAGRSNQPQHF.

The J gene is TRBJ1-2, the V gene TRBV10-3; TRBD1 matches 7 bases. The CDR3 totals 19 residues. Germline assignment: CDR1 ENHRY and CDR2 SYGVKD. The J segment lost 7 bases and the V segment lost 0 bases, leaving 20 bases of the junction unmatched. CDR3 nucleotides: TGTGCCATCAGTGAGTCGAGTCTCGGACAGGTATCCTCATGGAGTGGCTACACCTTC. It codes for CAISESSLGQVSSWSGYTF.

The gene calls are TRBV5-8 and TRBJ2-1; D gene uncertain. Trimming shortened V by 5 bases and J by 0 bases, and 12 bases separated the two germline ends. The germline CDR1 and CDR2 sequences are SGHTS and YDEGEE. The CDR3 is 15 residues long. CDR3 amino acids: CASSLMGLSYNEQFF. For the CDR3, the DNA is TGTGCCAGCAGTCTCATGGGCCTCTCCTACAATGAGCAGTTCTTC.